This entry describes one T cell receptor beta chain. This sample is part of a study of blood T cell repertoires in COVID-19. Here immunoSEQ multiplex PCR was the method, and the copy in TCRdb shows in-frame clones only, minus some. The repertoire consists of about 160,000 clones, with about 80% occurring once and the leading ten covering 3% to 4%. Looked up from germline, CDR1 is SNHLY and CDR2 is FYNNEI. V lost 7 bases, J lost 9 bases, and 10 bases lay in between. This CDR3 region has 11 residues. The study drew participants aged about 18 to 89 years from roughly 25 US areas. The TCR was taken from a woman in her fifties or sixties who had recovered from COVID-19. V is TRBV2 and J is TRBJ2-1, with D maybe TRBD2 (5 bases). The sample consisted of PBMCs or T cells enriched from blood (not recorded which). The CDR3 here is CASMEVREQFF. Here the CDR3 DNA reads TGTGCCAGCATGGAGGTCCGTGAGCAGTTCTTC.